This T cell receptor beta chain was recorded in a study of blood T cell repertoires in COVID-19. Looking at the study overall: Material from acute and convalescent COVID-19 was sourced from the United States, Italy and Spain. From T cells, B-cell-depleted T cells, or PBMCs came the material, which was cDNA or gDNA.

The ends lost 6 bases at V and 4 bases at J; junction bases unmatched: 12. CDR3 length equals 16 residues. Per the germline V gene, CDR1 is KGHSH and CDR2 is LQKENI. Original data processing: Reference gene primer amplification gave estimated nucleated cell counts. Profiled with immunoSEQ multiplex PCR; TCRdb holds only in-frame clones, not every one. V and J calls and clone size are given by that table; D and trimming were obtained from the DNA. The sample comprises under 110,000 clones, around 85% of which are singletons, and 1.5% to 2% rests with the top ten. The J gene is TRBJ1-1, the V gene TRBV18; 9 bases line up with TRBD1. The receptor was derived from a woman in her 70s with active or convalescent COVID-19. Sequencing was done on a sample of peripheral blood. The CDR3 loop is CASSRDRGKYGTEAFF. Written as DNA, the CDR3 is TGTGCCAGCTCGCGCGACAGGGGGAAGTATGGCACTGAAGCTTTCTTT.